The source of this T cell receptor beta chain is a study of blood T cell repertoires in COVID-19. Study as a whole: Sources were T cells, B-cell-depleted T cells, or PBMCs; the material itself was cDNA or gDNA.

Assay used: immunoSEQ multiplex PCR; TCRdb lists only in-frame clones, some missing. The sample lists 350,000 to 450,000 clones; roughly four fifths were seen once. CDR3 size: 12 residues. CDR1 is KGHDR, CDR2 SFDVKD, per germline. V lost 9 bases and J 5 bases, leaving 9 bases between the germline ends. The cohort comprised adults aged about 18 to 90 years residing in approximately 22 US areas. Participants had their cohort set by participant-reported clinical history. Sequenced input: PBMCs or T cells enriched from blood (not recorded which). This clonotype was sampled from a woman aged 50 to 60 who had recovered from COVID-19. V gene TRBV24-1 combines with J gene TRBJ2-2; perhaps TRBD2 as D (5 bases). The CDR3 DNA reads TGTGCCACCCGCTCGGGGACCGGGGAGCTGTTTTTT. This encodes CATRSGTGELFF.